A single sample is the source of the 27 T cell receptor beta chains below, sequenced in a study of T-cell reconstitution after alpha-beta-depleted transplantation in children. Unique molecular identifiers were incorporated when the TCRbeta library was constructed. TCRdb independently ran MiXCR on the PCR reads; one entry per CDR3 protein. The data hold about 580,000 distinct CDR3 sequences, with about 23% observed a single time. The source material was PBMCs, mostly from graft donor cells, sampled 360 days after TCRalphabeta/CD19-depleted stem cell transplant. These receptor sequences come from a boy in the first two years of life who had a stem cell transplant for acute myeloid leukemia, so the T cells may come from the graft donor.

This clonotype was found a few times. The V and J genes are TRBV5-6 and TRBJ2-7; TRBD1 matches at 8 bases. CDR1 and CDR2 from the germline V gene are SGHDT and YYEEEE. This CDR3 has 14 residues. Trimming cost V 2 bases and J 6 bases; bases outside gene matches: 7. The CDR3: CASSFERTGTEQYV. Here the CDR3 DNA reads TGTGCCAGCAGCTTTGAGCGGACAGGGACCGAGCAGTACGTC.

This clonotype has a handful of counts. This chain connects TRBV5-1 to TRBJ2-3; D is uncertain. V lost 0 bases and J lost 7, with 6 bases in between. The germline gives CDR1 SGHRS, CDR2 YFSETQ. This CDR3 spans 12 amino acids. CDR3 loop: CASSLEGNTQYF. DNA of the CDR3: TGCGCCAGCAGCTTGGAGGGAAATACGCAGTATTTT.

This clonotype was observed at least ten times. The rearrangement joins TRBV12-3 or TRBV12-4 to TRBJ1-2, with 8 bases that match TRBD1. The CDR3 totals 13 residues. V shed 7 bases and J 5 bases; nucleotides not matched to a gene: 6. The CDR3 DNA follows: TGTGCCAGCACCGGACAGGGAAATTATGGCTACACCTTC. Its protein is CASTGQGNYGYTF.

The chain couples TRBV11-2 to TRBJ2-7; 7 positions match TRBD2. Trimming took 4 bases from V and 2 from J; bases not matched to a gene: 5. Germline CDR1 reads SGHAT; CDR2 reads FQNNGV. The CDR3 is made up of 14 amino acids. The CDR3 DNA reads as TGTGCCAGCAGCTCAAGCGGGGAGGCCTACGAGCAGTACGTC. It codes for CASSSSGEAYEQYV.

The J gene is TRBJ2-1, the V gene TRBV10-3; TRBD1 matches 7 bases. Germline CDR1 ENHRY, CDR2 SYGVKD. The CDR3 loop spans 14 amino acids. The J segment lost 5 bases and the V segment lost 4 bases, leaving 5 bases of the junction unmatched. CDR3 sequence reads: CAISVQGKDNEQFF. The CDR3 region has the DNA TGTGCCATCAGTGTACAGGGGAAAGACAATGAGCAGTTCTTC.

V gene TRBV12-3 or TRBV12-4 combines with J gene TRBJ1-6; maybe TRBD1 (5 bases). V was pared by 6 bases and J by 0 bases, with 12 bases between. There are 16 residues in the CDR3. The CDR3 reads CASSKRDSSYNSPLHF. The DNA for the CDR3 is TGTGCCAGCAGCAAACGTGACAGCTCCTATAATTCACCCCTCCACTTT.

This clonotype has more than one count but fewer than ten. This chain links TRBV13 with TRBJ2-1; a weak D match, TRBD2 (6 bases). The V end lost 3 bases, the J end lost 5 bases, and 11 bases lay between the germline ends. The CDR3 is 14 residues long. Germline lookup yields CDR1 PRHDT and CDR2 FYEKMQ (reference sequence). CDR3 region: CASSFGDLNNEQFF. The CDR3 DNA follows: TGTGCCAGCAGCTTTGGGGACTTAAACAATGAGCAGTTCTTC.

This clonotype was seen only a few times. This chain links TRBV6-1 with TRBJ1-1; TRBD1 aligns across 9 bases. CDR1 is MNHNS and CDR2 is SASEGT in the germline V gene. The CDR3 extends over 15 amino acids. V gave up 5 bases and J gave up 3 bases; unmatched junction bases: 7. Here the CDR3 DNA reads TGTGCCAGCAGTCGCCTAGGGACAGGGTACACTGAAGCTTTCTTT. It yields the protein CASSRLGTGYTEAFF.

The rearrangement links TRBV5-5 to TRBJ2-1, with TRBD1 matching 7 bases. The germline gives CDR1 SGHKS, CDR2 YYEKEE (reference sequence). V trimming: 4 bases; J trimming: 2 bases; junction bases outside the gene matches: 9. This CDR3 region has 16 residues. The CDR3 loop reads CASSRVQGITYNEQFF. Here the CDR3 DNA reads TGTGCCAGCAGCCGAGTACAGGGGATAACCTACAATGAGCAGTTCTTC. Full variable domain (remainder filled in from reference TRBV5-5 and TRBJ2-1): DAGVTQSPTHLIKTRGQQVTLRCSPISGHKSVSWYQQVLGQGPQFIFQYYEKEERGRGNFPDRFSARQFPNYSSELNVNALLLGDSALYLCASSRVQGITYNEQFFGPGTRLTVL.

The chain employs TRBV12-3 or TRBV12-4 and TRBJ2-3; either TRBD1 or TRBD2 may fit D (6 bases each). The CDR3 is 15 residues long. V shed 9 bases and J shed 0 bases, with 16 bases lying between them. The CDR3 here is CASGPGAVSTDTQYF. CDR3 bases: TGTGCCAGTGGGCCGGGGGCCGTAAGCACAGATACGCAGTATTTT.

The chain combines TRBV7-2 with TRBJ1-5, with 8 nucleotides matching TRBD1. CDR3 size: 14 residues. J was trimmed by 7 bases and V by 4 bases; bases with no gene match: 6. The germline CDR1 and CDR2 sequences are SGHTA and FQGNSA. CDR3 sequence (DNA): TGTGCCAGCAGCTCTTCAGGGGGCGCGCAGCCCCAGCATTTT. Encoded protein: CASSSSGGAQPQHF. Full variable domain (rest looked up from reference TRBV7-2 and TRBJ1-5): GAGVSQSPSNKVTEKGKDVELRCDPISGHTALYWYRQSLGQGLEFLIYFQGNSAPDKSGLPSDRFSAERTGGSVSTLTIQRTQQEDSAVYLCASSSSGGAQPQHFGDGTRLSIL.

The V and J genes are TRBV20-1 and TRBJ1-4; the match to TRBD1 covers 7 bases. Trimming took 5 bases from V and 8 from J; bases not matched to a gene: 11. Germline-derived CDR1 and CDR2 are DFQATT and SNEGSKA (reference sequence). The CDR3 extends over 14 amino acids. DNA of the CDR3: TGCAGTGCTCCAAGGGACAGTTCTTTGGAAAAACTGTTTTTT. Its translation is CSAPRDSSLEKLFF.

V and J are TRBV20-1 and TRBJ2-5, with 7 bases matching TRBD1. Germline CDR1 reads DFQATT; CDR2 reads SNEGSKA (reference sequence). V lost 2 bases to trimming and J lost 2 bases; unmatched junction nucleotides: 2. CDR3 length: 13 residues. In DNA form, the CDR3 reads TGCAGTGCTAGACCGACAGGGCAAGAGACCCAGTACTTC. Encoded protein: CSARPTGQETQYF.

The chain uses TRBV7-2 and TRBJ1-1; weak D call: TRBD1 (6 bases). The CDR3 sequence is 15 residues long. V was trimmed by 0 bases and J by 0 bases, leaving 8 bases between them. The germline V gene encodes CDR1 SGHTA and CDR2 FQGNSA. CDR3 region: CASSLAGAVNTEAFF. As DNA, the CDR3 is TGTGCCAGCAGCTTAGCGGGGGCGGTGAACACTGAAGCTTTCTTT.

This clonotype has at least ten counts. The V and J genes are TRBV4-3 and TRBJ2-5, with D possibly being TRBD1 (6 bases). The germline CDR1 and CDR2 sequences are LGHNA and YSLEER. The ends were cut back, 1 base at V and 5 bases at J, with 8 bases in the middle. This CDR3 spans 13 amino acids. The CDR3 reads CASSQVRGETQYF. CDR3 coding DNA: TGCGCCAGCAGCCAAGTGAGGGGGGAGACCCAGTACTTC.

There are a few counts of this clonotype. This CDR3 is CASSLLAKQETQYF. In nucleotides, the CDR3 is TGTGCCAGCAGCTTACTGGCCAAGCAAGAGACCCAGTACTTC. The rearrangement uses TRBV7-9 and TRBJ2-5; unclear D gene. Germline V gene lookup returns CDR1 SEHNR and CDR2 FQNEAQ (reference sequence). Trimming pared 2 bases from V and 2 bases from J, leaving 9 bases between. The CDR3 runs to 14 residues.

In this sample, this clonotype turned up a few times. The rearrangement links TRBV7-2 to TRBJ2-1; no clear D gene. The CDR3 sequence is 15 residues long. CDR1 and CDR2 (germline): SGHTA, FQGNSA. With 7 bases removed from V and 0 bases from J, the gap between germline ends came to 13 bases. The CDR3 DNA is TGTGCCAGCACCGAACTAAGAGGCTCCTACAATGAGCAGTTCTTC. Translation gives CASTELRGSYNEQFF. Full variable domain (remainder filled in from reference TRBV7-2 and TRBJ2-1): GAGVSQSPSNKVTEKGKDVELRCDPISGHTALYWYRQSLGQGLEFLIYFQGNSAPDKSGLPSDRFSAERTGGSVSTLTIQRTQQEDSAVYLCASTELRGSYNEQFFGPGTRLTVL.

The J gene is TRBJ2-1, the V gene TRBV7-9; D is undetermined. The germline gives CDR1 SEHNR, CDR2 FQNEAQ (reference sequence). This CDR3 comprises 17 residues. The V end lost 1 base, the J end lost 4 bases, and 17 bases lay between the germline ends. The CDR3 DNA sequence: TGTGCCAGCAGCTTAGAGGTGGTCGGGCTTCTTTACAATGAGCAGTTCTTC. Its protein product is CASSLEVVGLLYNEQFF.

The CDR3 sequence: CASSGRTSEGYNEQFF. As DNA, the CDR3 is TGTGCCAGCAGTGGCCGAACTAGCGAGGGGTACAATGAGCAGTTCTTC. The chain is built from TRBV27 and TRBJ2-1; 7 positions match TRBD2. The CDR3 runs to 16 residues. V lost 5 bases and J lost 4; bases outside the gene matches: 11. Germline-derived CDR1 and CDR2 are MNHEY and SMNVEV (reference sequence).

This rearrangement joins TRBV7-2 to TRBJ1-1; D not certain. CDR1 is SGHTA, CDR2 FQGNSA, per germline. This CDR3 has 13 residues. V was cut by 3 bases and J by 4 bases, with 9 bases left in between. CDR3 in DNA: TGTGCCAGCAGCTTTTATGAGGGCACTGAAGCTTTCTTT. Amino acids: CASSFYEGTEAFF.

The V gene is TRBV3-1, the J gene TRBJ2-1; D not resolved. Trimming stripped 5 bases from V and 0 bases from J, with 11 bases between. The CDR3 covers 15 residues. CDR1 LGHDT and CDR2 YNNKEL come from the germline V gene (reference sequence). This CDR3 reads CASSIYSSSYNEQFF. CDR3 DNA sequence: TGTGCCAGCAGCATCTACTCGAGCTCCTACAATGAGCAGTTCTTC.

This clonotype was seen ten or more times. This rearrangement joins TRBV28 to TRBJ2-3, with D unresolved. The CDR3 contains 13 residues. Germline CDR1 and CDR2: MDHEN and SYDVKM. Trimming left V 6 bases short and J 1 base short, with 8 bases between. The CDR3 DNA is TGTGCCAGCAGCCGTCCCGGCACAGATACGCAGTATTTT. Its translation: CASSRPGTDTQYF.

This clonotype was detected many times. The V call is TRBV20-1, the J call TRBJ2-7; D possibly corresponds to TRBD2 (6 bases). This CDR3 has 15 amino acids. Germline CDR1 reads DFQATT; CDR2 reads SNEGSKA (reference sequence). Between the trimmed V and J ends, which lost 2 bases and 0 bases, there was a span of 14 bases. Here the CDR3 reads CSARRGWGDSYEQYF. The CDR3 DNA follows: TGCAGTGCTAGACGAGGGTGGGGGGACTCCTACGAGCAGTACTTC.

This clonotype has a count of ten or more. This chain links TRBV20-1 with TRBJ2-2; 8 bases map to TRBD2. V trimming: 6 bases; J trimming: 5 bases; junction bases outside the gene matches: 2. The CDR3 is made up of 12 amino acids. Looked up from germline, CDR1 is DFQATT and CDR2 is SNEGSKA (reference sequence). The CDR3 nucleotides read TGCAGTGCGGGACTAGGGACCGGGGAGCTGTTTTTT. Translating it yields CSAGLGTGELFF.

This clonotype has a handful of counts. J is TRBJ2-3 and V is TRBV7-2; D gene uncertain. Trimming shortened V by 2 bases and J by 3 bases, and 6 bases separated the two germline ends. Germline CDR1 and CDR2: SGHTA and FQGNSA. The CDR3 extends over 13 amino acids. Here the CDR3 DNA reads TGTGCCAGCAGCTTAATATTGACAGATACGCAGTATTTT. Translating it yields CASSLILTDTQYF.

This clonotype was seen more than once but under ten times. The CDR3 coding sequence is TGCAGTGCTAGGTACACAGGGGGATACGAGCAGTACTTC. Translating it yields CSARYTGGYEQYF. This chain connects TRBV20-1 to TRBJ2-7; the match to TRBD1 covers 8 bases. CDR1 and CDR2 (germline): DFQATT, SNEGSKA (reference sequence). The CDR3 is 13 residues long. Trimming at V came to 3 bases and at J to 4 bases, leaving 5 bases not matched to a gene.

This clonotype was counted ten times or more. The J gene is TRBJ2-2, the V gene TRBV7-8; the D is unclear. CDR3 length equals 17 residues. Per the germline V gene, CDR1 is SGHVS and CDR2 is FQNEAQ. The V and J ends lost 4 bases and 0 bases respectively, with 15 bases between them. In DNA, the CDR3 is TGTGCCAGCAGCTCCCGGCGGTACAGTACGAACACCGGGGAGCTGTTTTTT. This codes for CASSSRRYSTNTGELFF.